The next 18 T cell receptor beta chains were all read from a single sample in a study of response to subunit inactivated influenza vaccine. MiXCR, applied by TCRdb to the RT-PCR reads, yields one record per CDR3 protein. Counted here are roughly 500,000 distinct CDR3 sequences, 15% to 20% occurring once; the ten biggest clones make up around 3%. The source material was CD4+ T cells sorted from PBMCs, sampled less than 30 months after vaccination. The receptors were gathered from a man aged 50-75 years who received an inactivated influenza vaccine.

This clonotype was counted between two and nine times. V usage is TRBV11-1 and J usage is TRBJ2-5; D possibly matches TRBD1 or TRBD2 (5 bases each). This CDR3 is 13 amino acids long. V was trimmed by 4 bases and J by 3 bases, leaving 9 bases between them. Germline assignment: CDR1 SGHAT and CDR2 FQDESV (reference sequence). This chain's CDR3 is CASSSGPKETQYF. The DNA of the CDR3 is TGTGCCAGCAGCTCGGGACCAAAAGAGACCCAGTACTTC.

The rearrangement joins TRBV7-2 to TRBJ1-3, with D uncertain. V gave up 6 bases and J gave up 1 base, with 13 bases separating them. The CDR3 totals 15 residues. Germline CDR1 reads SGHTA; CDR2 reads FQGNSA. CDR3 residues: CASSPGFPSGNTIYF. In DNA, the CDR3 is TGTGCCAGCAGTCCAGGCTTTCCTTCTGGAAACACCATATATTTT. The complete variable domain, with remaining parts taken from reference TRBV7-2 and TRBJ1-3, reads GAGVSQSPSNKVTEKGKDVELRCDPISGHTALYWYRQSLGQGLEFLIYFQGNSAPDKSGLPSDRFSAERTGGSVSTLTIQRTQQEDSAVYLCASSPGFPSGNTIYFGEGSWLTVV.

V and J are TRBV4-2 and TRBJ2-2; maybe TRBD1 (6 bases). The germline CDR1 and CDR2 sequences are LGHNA and YNFKEQ. V was trimmed by 4 bases and J by 1 base, leaving 16 bases between them. CDR3 length: 17 residues. This CDR3 is CASSPFAGALNTGELFF. For the CDR3, the DNA is TGTGCCAGCAGCCCGTTCGCAGGGGCGCTGAACACCGGGGAGCTGTTTTTT.

The chain links TRBV29-1 to TRBJ1-2; D gene unclear. The germline CDR1 and CDR2 sequences are SQVTM and ANQGSEA. Trimming removed 3 bases from V and 4 bases from J, with 12 bases in between. The CDR3 has 13 amino acids. The CDR3, as DNA: TGCAGCGTTGACGCCATCCTTGGCTATGGCTACACCTTC. This codes for CSVDAILGYGYTF. Combining the CDR3 with reference TRBV29-1 and TRBJ1-2 gives the whole variable domain SAVISQKPSRDICQRGTSLTIQCQVDSQVTMMFWYRQQPGQSLTLIATANQGSEATYESGFVIDKFPISRPNLTFSTLTVSNMSPEDSSIYLCSVDAILGYGYTFGSGTRLTVV.

The chain carries TRBV10-3 and TRBJ1-1, with D perhaps TRBD1 (6 bases). Germline loops: CDR1 ENHRY, CDR2 SYGVKD. Deletions cut 3 bases from V and 2 bases from J, with 13 bases between. The CDR3 is 15 residues long. The DNA of the CDR3 is TGTGCCATCAGTGAAGGTGTAGGGGGTAACACTGAAGCTTTCTTT. Amino acids: CAISEGVGGNTEAFF.

This chain joins TRBV6-2 or TRBV6-3 and TRBJ2-3, with 10 bases matching TRBD2. After removal of 4 bases from V and 8 bases from J, the junction contained 9 bases not matched to a gene. The CDR3 covers 15 residues. Germline V gene sequence: CDR1 MNHEY, CDR2 SVGEGT. Written as DNA, the CDR3 is TGTGCCAGCAGTTCACTAGCGGGACGGCAAGTTACGCAGTATTTT. Residues: CASSSLAGRQVTQYF.

The chain carries TRBV7-9 and TRBJ1-5; tentatively, D is TRBD1 (6 bases). V was cut by 1 base and J by 5 bases, with 12 bases left in between. This CDR3 comprises 15 residues. Germline CDR1 is SEHNR and CDR2 is FQNEAQ (reference sequence). DNA of the CDR3: TGTGCCAGCAGCTTAGGGCTCAGGGGCCATCAGCCCCAGCATTTT. This sequence encodes CASSLGLRGHQPQHF.

The table lists this clonotype with a few counts. This rearrangement joins TRBV4-1 to TRBJ1-3, with D possibly TRBD1 on 5 matching bases. Germline CDR1 is MGHRA and CDR2 is YSYEKL. The V and J ends lost 0 bases and 2 bases respectively, with 8 bases between them. This CDR3 region has 15 residues. The CDR3 bases are TGCGCCAGCAGCCAAGACAGGGCGGCTGGAAACACCATATATTTT. Translated: CASSQDRAAGNTIYF.

The chain couples TRBV5-1 to TRBJ2-2; 7 bases map to TRBD2. This CDR3 has 18 residues. Losses at the gene ends were 2 bases for V and 7 bases for J; bases not matched to a gene: 17. Germline V gene lookup returns CDR1 SGHRS and CDR2 YFSETQ. For the CDR3, the DNA is TGCGCCAGCAGCTTAGGGTTGACGGGAGGAACACGTGACGGGGAGCTGTTTTTT. This translates into CASSLGLTGGTRDGELFF. The whole variable domain, filled in from reference TRBV5-1 and TRBJ2-2, reads KAGVTQTPRYLIKTRGQQVTLSCSPISGHRSVSWYQQTPGQGLQFLFEYFSETQRNKGNFPGRFSGRQFSNSRSEMNVSTLELGDSALYLCASSLGLTGGTRDGELFFGEGSRLTVL.

In its sample, this clonotype was seen a few times. The rearrangement uses TRBV30 and TRBJ2-4; D is ambiguous. The CDR3 loop spans 14 amino acids. V was shortened by 3 bases and J by 0 bases, with 9 bases between the two germline ends. The V gene's germline CDR1 is GTSNPN and CDR2 SVGIG (reference sequence). The CDR3 sequence: CAWRESLAKNIQYF. The CDR3 DNA follows: TGTGCCTGGAGGGAGTCACTAGCCAAAAACATTCAGTACTTC.

This clonotype occurred a few times. This chain joins TRBV5-1 and TRBJ2-1; D is uncertain. The germline V and J ends were trimmed by 0 bases and 7 bases, with 14 bases remaining between them. CDR3 size: 15 residues. Germline CDR1 and CDR2: SGHRS and YFSETQ. The CDR3 is CASSLAPGIQNEQFF. For the CDR3, the DNA is TGCGCCAGCAGCTTGGCCCCTGGGATACAGAATGAGCAGTTCTTC. The complete variable domain, with remaining parts taken from reference TRBV5-1 and TRBJ2-1, reads KAGVTQTPRYLIKTRGQQVTLSCSPISGHRSVSWYQQTPGQGLQFLFEYFSETQRNKGNFPGRFSGRQFSNSRSEMNVSTLELGDSALYLCASSLAPGIQNEQFFGPGTRLTVL.

A few counts support this clonotype. The genes are TRBV4-1 and TRBJ2-1, with 10 bases matching TRBD2. CDR1 and CDR2 (germline): MGHRA, YSYEKL. The V segment lost 1 base and the J segment 5 bases; nucleotides outside the gene matches: 5. The CDR3 has 16 residues. CDR3 nucleotide sequence: TGCGCCAGCAGCCAAGGCCGGGGACTAGCGCACAATGAGCAGTTCTTC. Its translation is CASSQGRGLAHNEQFF.

The table lists this clonotype with many counts. This chain connects TRBV5-1 to TRBJ1-1; D is unclear. V was clipped by 8 bases and J by 1 base, with 9 bases between them. Germline V gene lookup returns CDR1 SGHRS and CDR2 YFSETQ. This CDR3 comprises 12 residues. The CDR3 loop is CASGVGNTEAFF. The CDR3 DNA follows: TGCGCCAGTGGGGTGGGGAACACTGAAGCTTTCTTT.

This chain connects TRBV7-2 to TRBJ2-5; 7 bases agree with TRBD2. CDR3 length equals 14 residues. Germline V gives CDR1 SGHTA, CDR2 FQGNSA. V trimming: 1 base; J trimming: 5 bases; junction bases outside the gene matches: 4. In DNA form, the CDR3 reads TGTGCCAGCAGCTTAGTGGAAGCGGGGGAGACCCAGTACTTC. This encodes CASSLVEAGETQYF.

V is TRBV20-1 and J is TRBJ1-2, with a weak D call TRBD1 (5 bases). V lost 1 base and J 6 bases, leaving 12 bases between the germline ends. This CDR3 has 13 amino acids. CDR1 and CDR2 (germline): DFQATT, SNEGSKA (reference sequence). CDR3 protein: CSARVDRRDGYTF. In DNA, the CDR3 is TGCAGTGCTAGAGTAGACAGACGGGATGGCTACACCTTC.

A few counts support this clonotype. The J gene is TRBJ1-1, the V gene TRBV24-1, with 9 bases identical to TRBD1. The germline V gene has CDR1 KGHDR and CDR2 SFDVKD. The CDR3 loop spans 12 amino acids. J gave up 11 bases and V 10 bases, and 10 bases lay outside the gene matches. CDR3 DNA sequence: TGTGCCACGAGAAGTCGACAGGGGGACGCTTTCTTT. Its translation: CATRSRQGDAFF.

This clonotype was seen more than once but under ten times. J is TRBJ2-3 and V is TRBV10-3, with D possibly matching TRBD2 (5 bases). CDR3 size: 13 residues. V lost 4 bases, J lost 5 bases, and 10 bases lay in between. Germline V lookup: CDR1 ENHRY, CDR2 SYGVKD. The CDR3 loop is CAISGAEGDTQYF. Written as DNA, the CDR3 is TGTGCCATCAGTGGAGCTGAGGGAGATACGCAGTATTTT.

This clonotype has a count of ten or more. The chain is built from TRBV2 and TRBJ1-5; D unclear. The V end lost 4 bases, the J end lost 6 bases, and 10 bases lay between the germline ends. Germline assignment: CDR1 SNHLY and CDR2 FYNNEI. This CDR3 comprises 13 residues. CDR3 in DNA: TGTGCCAGCAGTGGCAGTTGGGCTCAGCCCCAGCATTTT. Translating gives CASSGSWAQPQHF. Full variable domain (missing parts from reference TRBV2 and TRBJ1-5): EPEVTQTPSHQVTQMGQEVILRCVPISNHLYFYWYRQILGQKVEFLVSFYNNEISEKSEIFDDQFSVERPDGSNFTLKIRSTKLEDSAMYFCASSGSWAQPQHFGDGTRLSIL.